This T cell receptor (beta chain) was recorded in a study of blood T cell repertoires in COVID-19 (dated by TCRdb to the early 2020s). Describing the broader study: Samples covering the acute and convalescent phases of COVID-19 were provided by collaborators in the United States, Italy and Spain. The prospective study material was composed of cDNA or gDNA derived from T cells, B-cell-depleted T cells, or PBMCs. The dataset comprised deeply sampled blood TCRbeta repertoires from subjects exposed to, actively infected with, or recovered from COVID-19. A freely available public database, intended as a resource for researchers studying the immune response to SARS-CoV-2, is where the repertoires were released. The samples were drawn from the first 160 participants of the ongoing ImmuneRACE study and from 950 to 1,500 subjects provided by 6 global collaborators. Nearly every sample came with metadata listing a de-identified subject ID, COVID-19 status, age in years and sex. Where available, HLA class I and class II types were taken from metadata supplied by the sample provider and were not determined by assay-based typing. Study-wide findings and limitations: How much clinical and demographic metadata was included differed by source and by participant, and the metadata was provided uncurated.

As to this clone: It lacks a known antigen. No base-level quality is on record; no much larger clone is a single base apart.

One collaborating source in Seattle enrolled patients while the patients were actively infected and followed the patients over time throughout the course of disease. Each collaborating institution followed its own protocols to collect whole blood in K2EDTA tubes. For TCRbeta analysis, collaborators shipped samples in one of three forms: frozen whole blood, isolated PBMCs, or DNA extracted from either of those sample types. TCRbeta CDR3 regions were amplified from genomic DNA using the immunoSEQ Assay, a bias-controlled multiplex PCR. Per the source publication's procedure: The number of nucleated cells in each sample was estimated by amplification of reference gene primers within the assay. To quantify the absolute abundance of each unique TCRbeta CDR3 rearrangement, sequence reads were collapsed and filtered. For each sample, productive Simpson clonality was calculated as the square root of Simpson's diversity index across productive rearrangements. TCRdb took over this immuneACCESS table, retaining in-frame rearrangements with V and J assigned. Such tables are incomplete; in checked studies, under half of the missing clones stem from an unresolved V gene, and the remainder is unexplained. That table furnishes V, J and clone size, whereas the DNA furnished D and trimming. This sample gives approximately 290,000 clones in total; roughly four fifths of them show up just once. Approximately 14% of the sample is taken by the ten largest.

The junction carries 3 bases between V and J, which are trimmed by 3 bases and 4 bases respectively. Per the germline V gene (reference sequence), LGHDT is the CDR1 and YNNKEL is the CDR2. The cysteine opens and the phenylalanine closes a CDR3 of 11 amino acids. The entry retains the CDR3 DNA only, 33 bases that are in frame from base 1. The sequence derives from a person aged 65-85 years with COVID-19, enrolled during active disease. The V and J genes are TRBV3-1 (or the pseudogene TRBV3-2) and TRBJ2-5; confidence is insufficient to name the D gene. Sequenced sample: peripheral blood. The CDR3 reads CASSQAETQYF. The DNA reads TGTGCCAGCAGCCAGGCAGAGACCCAGTACTTC.